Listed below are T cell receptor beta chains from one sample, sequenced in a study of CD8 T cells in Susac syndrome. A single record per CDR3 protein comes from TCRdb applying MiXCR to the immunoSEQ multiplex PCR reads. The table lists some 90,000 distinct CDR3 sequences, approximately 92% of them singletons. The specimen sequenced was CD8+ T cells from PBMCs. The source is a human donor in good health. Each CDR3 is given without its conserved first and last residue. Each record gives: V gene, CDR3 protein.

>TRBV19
ASRNQGEGNTEAF
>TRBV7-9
ASSLTTGSKYGYT
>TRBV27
ASISDGDNEQF
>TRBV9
ASSPRTGYTGELF
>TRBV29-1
SVDMNTEAF
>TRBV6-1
ASQTYYGYT
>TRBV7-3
ASSLTPGKGTEAF
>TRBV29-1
SVEQEAYEQY
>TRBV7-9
ASSLGGQVGQPQH
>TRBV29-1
SVWFLGQGGYEQY
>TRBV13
ASSIRLADTDTQY
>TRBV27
ASSLWGIGETQY
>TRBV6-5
ASSYRLAGTQY
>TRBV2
ASIQLTGLNTGELF
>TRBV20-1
SASRKQVLYEQY
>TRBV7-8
ASSWRDRTSNQPQH
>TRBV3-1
ASSQGKGRINQPQH
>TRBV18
ASSATGTSVSPNEQF
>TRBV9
ASSDPWGNTEAF
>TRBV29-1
SVGGAYEQY
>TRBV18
ASSPPQTSGGPREF
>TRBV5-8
ASSLYPAQH
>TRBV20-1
SARPKPPDRISSSNEQF
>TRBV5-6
ASSFGSSGEQF
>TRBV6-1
ASSALLVVTEAF
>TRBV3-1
ASSQDRAGDGDTQY
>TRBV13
ASSLQMASSYEQY
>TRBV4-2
ASSQAVSAEGEKLF
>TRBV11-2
ASSLTSYNEQF
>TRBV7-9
ASSFDRMNTEAF
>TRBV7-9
ASSRTIQEQY
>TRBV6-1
ASSRRDSLDRTDTQY
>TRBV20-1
SAGRVSYEQY
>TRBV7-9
ASSLALRGYYGYT
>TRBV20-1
SARDPERGDTGELF
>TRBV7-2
ASSLYGGGGYNEQF
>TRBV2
ASSEATGGQETQY
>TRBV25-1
ASSDTGRYT
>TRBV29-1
SAPGGGAEGYT
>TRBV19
ASRPASSPYNEQF
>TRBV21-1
ASSKYRTTNEKLF
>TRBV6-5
ASSYSSSVADTQY
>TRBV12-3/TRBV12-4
ASSTGTGAYEQY
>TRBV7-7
ASSISGTGRYEQY
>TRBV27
ASSEHRGRGDTEAF
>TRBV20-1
SARDQGESTDTQY
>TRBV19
ASRGRGGTGELF